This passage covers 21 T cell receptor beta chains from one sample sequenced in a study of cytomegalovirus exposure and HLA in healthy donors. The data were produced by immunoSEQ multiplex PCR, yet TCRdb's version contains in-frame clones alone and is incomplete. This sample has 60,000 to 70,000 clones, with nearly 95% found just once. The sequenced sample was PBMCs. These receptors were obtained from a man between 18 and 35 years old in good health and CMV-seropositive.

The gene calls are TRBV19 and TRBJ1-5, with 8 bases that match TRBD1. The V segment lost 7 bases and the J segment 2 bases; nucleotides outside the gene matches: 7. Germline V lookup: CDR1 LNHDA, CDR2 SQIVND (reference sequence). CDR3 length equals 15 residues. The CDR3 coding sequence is TGTGCCAGTAATAAGGAGGACAGGGGCAATCAGCCCCAGCATTTT. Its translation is CASNKEDRGNQPQHF.

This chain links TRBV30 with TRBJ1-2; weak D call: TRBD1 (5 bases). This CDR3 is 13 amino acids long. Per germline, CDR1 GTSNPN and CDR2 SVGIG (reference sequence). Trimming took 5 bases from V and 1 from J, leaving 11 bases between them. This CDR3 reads CAWLGAINYGYTF. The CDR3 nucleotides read TGTGCCTGGCTAGGGGCTATTAACTATGGCTACACCTTC.

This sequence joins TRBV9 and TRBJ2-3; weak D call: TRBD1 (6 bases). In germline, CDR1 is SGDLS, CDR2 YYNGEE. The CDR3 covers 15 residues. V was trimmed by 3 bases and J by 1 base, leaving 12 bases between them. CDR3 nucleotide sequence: TGTGCCAGCAGCGCCCAACAGGGTGGCACAGATACGCAGTATTTT. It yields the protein CASSAQQGGTDTQYF.

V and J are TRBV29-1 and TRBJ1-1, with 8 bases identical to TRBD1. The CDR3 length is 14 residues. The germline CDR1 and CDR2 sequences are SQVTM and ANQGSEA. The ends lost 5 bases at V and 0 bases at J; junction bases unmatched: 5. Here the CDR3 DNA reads TGCAGCGTTACAGGGGGTCCTATGAACACTGAAGCTTTCTTT. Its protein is CSVTGGPMNTEAFF.

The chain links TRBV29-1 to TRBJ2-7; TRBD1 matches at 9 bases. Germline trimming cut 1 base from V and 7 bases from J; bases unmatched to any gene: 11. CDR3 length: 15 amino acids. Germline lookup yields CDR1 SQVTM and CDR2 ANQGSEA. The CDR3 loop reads CSVEAGQGLRMEQYF. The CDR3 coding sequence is TGCAGCGTTGAAGCGGGACAGGGATTACGAATGGAGCAGTACTTC.

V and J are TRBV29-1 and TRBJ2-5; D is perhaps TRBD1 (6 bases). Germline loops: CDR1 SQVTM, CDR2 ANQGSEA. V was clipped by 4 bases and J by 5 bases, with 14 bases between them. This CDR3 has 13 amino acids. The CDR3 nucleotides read TGCAGCGTTGTAAGGGGGATCGGGGAGACCCAGTACTTC. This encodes CSVVRGIGETQYF.

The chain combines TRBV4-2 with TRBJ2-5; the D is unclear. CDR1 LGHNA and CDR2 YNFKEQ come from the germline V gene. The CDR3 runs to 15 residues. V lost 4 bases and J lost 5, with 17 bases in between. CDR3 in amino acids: CASSRADTARETQYF. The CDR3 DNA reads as TGTGCCAGCAGCCGTGCAGACACTGCTCGGGAGACCCAGTACTTC.

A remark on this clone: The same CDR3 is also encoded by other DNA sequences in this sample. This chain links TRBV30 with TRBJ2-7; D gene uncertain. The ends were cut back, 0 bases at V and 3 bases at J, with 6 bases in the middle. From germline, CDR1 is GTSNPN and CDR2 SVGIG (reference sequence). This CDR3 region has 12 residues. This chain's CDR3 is CAWSVSSYEQYF. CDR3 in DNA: TGTGCCTGGAGTGTCTCCAGCTACGAGCAGTACTTC.

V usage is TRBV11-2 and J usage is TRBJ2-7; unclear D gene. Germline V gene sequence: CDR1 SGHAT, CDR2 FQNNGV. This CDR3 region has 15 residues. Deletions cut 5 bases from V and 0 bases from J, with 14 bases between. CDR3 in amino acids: CASSPWSRSSYEQYF. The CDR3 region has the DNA TGTGCCAGCAGCCCCTGGTCACGTAGCTCCTACGAGCAGTACTTC.

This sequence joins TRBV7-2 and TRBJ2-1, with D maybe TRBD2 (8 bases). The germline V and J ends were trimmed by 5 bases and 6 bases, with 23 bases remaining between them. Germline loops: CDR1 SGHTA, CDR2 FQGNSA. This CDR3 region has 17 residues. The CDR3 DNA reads TGTGCCAGCAGCCCCAGGGGGACGGCGGGAGGATCCAATGAGCAGTTCTTC. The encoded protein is CASSPRGTAGGSNEQFF.

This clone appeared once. This CDR3 is CASSRTSSTDTQYF. The CDR3 DNA is TGTGCCAGCAGCCGGACTAGTAGCACAGATACGCAGTATTTT. The rearrangement links TRBV7-9 to TRBJ2-3, with 7 bases aligning to TRBD2. The V gene end was trimmed by 5 bases and the J gene end by 0 bases; junction bases not matched to a gene: 2. This CDR3 contains 14 residues. Germline CDR1 reads SEHNR; CDR2 reads FQNEAQ (reference sequence).

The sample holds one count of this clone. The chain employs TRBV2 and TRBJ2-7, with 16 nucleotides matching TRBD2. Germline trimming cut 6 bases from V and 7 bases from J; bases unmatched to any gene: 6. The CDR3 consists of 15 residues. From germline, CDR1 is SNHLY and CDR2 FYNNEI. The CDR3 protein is CASRGTSGRAREQYF. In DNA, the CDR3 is TGTGCCAGCAGGGGGACTAGCGGGAGGGCGCGAGAGCAGTACTTC.

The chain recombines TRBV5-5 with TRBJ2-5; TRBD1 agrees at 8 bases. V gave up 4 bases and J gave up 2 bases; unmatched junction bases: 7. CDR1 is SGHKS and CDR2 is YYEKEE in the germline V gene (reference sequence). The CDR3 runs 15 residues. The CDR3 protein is CASSRGTGEQETQYF. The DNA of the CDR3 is TGTGCCAGCAGCAGGGGGACAGGAGAGCAAGAGACCCAGTACTTC.

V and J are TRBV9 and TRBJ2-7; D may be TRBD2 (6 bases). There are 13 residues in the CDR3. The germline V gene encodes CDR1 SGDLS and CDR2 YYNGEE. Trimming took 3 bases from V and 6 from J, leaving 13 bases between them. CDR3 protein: CASSAGDGGEQYF. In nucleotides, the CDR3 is TGTGCCAGCAGCGCGGGGGACGGTGGCGAGCAGTACTTC.

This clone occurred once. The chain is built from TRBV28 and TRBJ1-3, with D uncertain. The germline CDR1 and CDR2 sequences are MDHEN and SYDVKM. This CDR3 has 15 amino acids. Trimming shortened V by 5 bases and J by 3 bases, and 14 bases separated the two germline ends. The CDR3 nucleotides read TGTGCCAGCAGTATCCGGGGAATAAGTGGAAACACCATATATTTT. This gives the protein CASSIRGISGNTIYF.

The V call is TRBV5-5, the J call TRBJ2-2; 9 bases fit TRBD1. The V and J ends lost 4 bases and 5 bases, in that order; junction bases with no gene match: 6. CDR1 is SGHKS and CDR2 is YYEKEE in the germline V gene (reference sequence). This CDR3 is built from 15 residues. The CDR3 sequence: CASSPGQGITGELFF. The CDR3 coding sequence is TGTGCCAGCAGCCCCGGACAGGGGATTACCGGGGAGCTGTTTTTT.

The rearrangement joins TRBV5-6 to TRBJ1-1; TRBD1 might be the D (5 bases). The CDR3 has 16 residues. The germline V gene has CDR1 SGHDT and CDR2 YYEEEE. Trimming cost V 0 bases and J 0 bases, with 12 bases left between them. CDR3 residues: CASSLGPGVVNTEAFF. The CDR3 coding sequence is TGTGCCAGCAGCTTGGGTCCGGGGGTCGTGAACACTGAAGCTTTCTTT.

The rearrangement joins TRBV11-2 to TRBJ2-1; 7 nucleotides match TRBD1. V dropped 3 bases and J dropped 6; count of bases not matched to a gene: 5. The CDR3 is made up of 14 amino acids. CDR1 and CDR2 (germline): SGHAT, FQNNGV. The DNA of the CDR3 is TGTGCCAGCAGCTTCGGGACAGTCAGCAATGAGCAGTTCTTC. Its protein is CASSFGTVSNEQFF.

DNA of the CDR3: TGTGCCAGCAGTTTACTCGGGTTAAACGAGCAGTACTTC. Its protein is CASSLLGLNEQYF. The J gene is TRBJ2-7, the V gene TRBV27; no reliable D call. CDR1 is MNHEY, CDR2 SMNVEV, per germline (reference sequence). Trimming left V 2 bases short and J 5 bases short, with 10 bases between. This CDR3 comprises 13 residues.

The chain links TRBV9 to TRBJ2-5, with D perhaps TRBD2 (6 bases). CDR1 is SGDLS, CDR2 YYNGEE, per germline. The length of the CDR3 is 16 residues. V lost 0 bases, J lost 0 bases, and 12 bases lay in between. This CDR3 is CASSVGSGGNQETQYF. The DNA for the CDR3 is TGTGCCAGCAGCGTAGGTAGCGGAGGGAACCAAGAGACCCAGTACTTC.

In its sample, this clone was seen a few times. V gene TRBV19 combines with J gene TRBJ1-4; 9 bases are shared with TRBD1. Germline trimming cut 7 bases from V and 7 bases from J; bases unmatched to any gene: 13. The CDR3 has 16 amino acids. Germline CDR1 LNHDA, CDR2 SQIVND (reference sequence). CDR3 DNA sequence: TGTGCCAGTAAGGACAGGGGAACGGTCGTGGGTGAAAAACTGTTTTTT. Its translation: CASKDRGTVVGEKLFF.